Listed below are T cell receptor beta chains from one sample, sequenced in a study of blood T cell repertoires in COVID-19. Assay: immunoSEQ multiplex PCR; the TCRdb copy retains only in-frame clones and omits some. This table has 140,000 to 150,000 clones, 65% to 90% appearing once. Sequenced input: peripheral blood. These receptors were collected from a man aged 60 to 75 with active or convalescent COVID-19. Each CDR3 is given with its conserved first and last residue.

16 TRBJ1-4 TRBV5-4 CASSPGGGAANEKLFF
16 TRBJ1-2 TRBV27 CASSLLKPGASGGYTF
15 TRBJ2-3 TRBV7-8 CASSPWRDSTDTQYF
13 TRBJ1-1 TRBV11-3 CASSLEGATEAFF
13 TRBJ2-5 TRBV4-1 CASTLTHGETQYF
15 TRBJ2-1 TRBV5-1 CASAVGGGTPGEQFF
14 TRBJ1-4 TRBV5-8 CASSLGGVGEKLFF
14 TRBJ1-1 TRBV15 CATRRGQGRPEAFF
15 TRBJ1-5 TRBV5-8 CASSSRGGADQPQHF
15 TRBJ2-5 TRBV5-6 CASSLQAGEVETQYF
13 TRBJ1-2 TRBV7-2 CASSLSQDLGYTF
16 TRBJ2-2 TRBV7-2 CASSFVGTGTVGELFF
15 TRBJ2-1 TRBV7-8 CASSFGPLEYNEQFF
13 TRBJ1-5 TRBV5-4 CASSLDSDQPQHF
15 TRBJ1-4 TRBV6-1 CASSENTGSNEKLFF
16 TRBJ1-2 TRBV13 CASSLSLQGAGGGYTF
13 TRBJ2-5 TRBV5-5 CASTTGDGETQYF
15 TRBJ1-2 TRBV4-3 CASSQEGVRNYGYTF
15 TRBJ1-4 TRBV18 CASSPPSQGGEKLFF
14 TRBJ1-1 TRBV4-1 CASSWHEMNTEAFF
15 TRBJ1-6 TRBV5-8 CASSSFTGLDSPLHF
15 TRBJ1-5 TRBV18 CASSPLGQENQPQHF
15 TRBJ2-3 TRBV6-6 CASSQLAGGTDTQYF
12 TRBJ1-2 TRBV11-2 CASSAAGAGYTF
13 TRBJ1-1 TRBV11-3 CASSVRVNTEAFF
14 TRBJ1-5 TRBV19 CASKIQGTNQPQHF
15 TRBJ2-7 TRBV7-6 CASSLSEQGPYEQYF
14 TRBJ2-5 TRBV5-5 CASSGWTSVETQYF
15 TRBJ2-1 TRBV27 CASSSRRDRVYEQFF
17 TRBJ2-1 TRBV15 CATSEAGGRTFYNEQFF
14 TRBJ1-5 TRBV6-5 CASSPTGSNQPQHF
15 TRBJ1-2 TRBV29-1 CSVAGTGDSNYGYTF